This paragraph covers one T cell receptor (beta chain) sequence. Its antigen is still unknown. Primers: 60 Vbeta forward and 13 Jbeta reverse. Clones were read by immunoSEQ multiplex PCR, and TCRdb kept only the in-frame ones, dropping some. The sample shows approximately 200,000 clones, around 80% of them seen only once. The CDR3 sequence is 14 residues long. V lost 2 bases and J 0 bases, leaving 6 bases between the germline ends. CDR1 and CDR2 (germline): LGHNA, YNFKEQ. The entry originates in a study of cytomegalovirus exposure and HLA in healthy donors. Study-wide results and limits: Accurate prediction of HLA-A and HLA-B alleles (for most subjects) was reportedly achieved from TCR beta sequences. Earlier analysis found most TCR beta V segments productive about 87% or about 30% of the time. Later analysis demonstrated an association between a missense DCLRE1C variant and TCR beta V- and J-gene trimming.

The V gene is TRBV4-2, the J gene TRBJ2-3; D uncertain. Sequenced material: PBMCs. The origin of this receptor is a girl aged 2-10 years in good health and CMV-seronegative. This CDR3 reads CASSQPTSTDTQYF. The CDR3 coding sequence is TGTGCCAGCAGCCAACCGACTAGCACAGATACGCAGTATTTT.